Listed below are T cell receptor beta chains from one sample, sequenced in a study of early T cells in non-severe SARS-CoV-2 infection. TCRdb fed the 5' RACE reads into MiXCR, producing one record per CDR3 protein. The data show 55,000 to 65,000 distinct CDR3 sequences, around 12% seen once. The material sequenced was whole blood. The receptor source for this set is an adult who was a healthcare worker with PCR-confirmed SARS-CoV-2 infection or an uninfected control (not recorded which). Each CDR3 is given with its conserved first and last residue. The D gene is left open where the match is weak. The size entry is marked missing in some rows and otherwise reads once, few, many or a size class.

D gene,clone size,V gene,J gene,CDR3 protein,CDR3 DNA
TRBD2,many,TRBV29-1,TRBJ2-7,CSVVSGRDEQYF,TGCAGCGTTGTTAGCGGGAGGGACGAGCAGTACTTC
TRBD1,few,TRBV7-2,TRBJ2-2,CATEGQGGTGELFF,TGTGCCACCGAGGGACAGGGAGGCACCGGGGAGCTGTTTTTT
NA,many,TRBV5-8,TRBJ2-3,CASSLLASDTQYF,TGTGCCAGCAGCTTACTAGCCTCAGATACGCAGTATTTT
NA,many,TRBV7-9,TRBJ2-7,CASSFPRGELGYEQYF,TGTGCCAGCAGCTTCCCCAGGGGGGAGCTTGGCTACGAGCAGTACTTC
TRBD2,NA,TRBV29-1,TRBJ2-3,CSVTWTSGSADTQYF,TGCAGCGTTACTTGGACTAGCGGGAGCGCAGATACGCAGTATTTT
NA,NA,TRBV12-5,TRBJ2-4,CASGLYSGMMKNIQYF,TGTGCTAGTGGTTTGTATTCTGGGATGATGAAAAACATTCAGTACTTC
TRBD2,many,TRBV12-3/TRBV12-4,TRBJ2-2,CASSLLAGAGELFF,TGTGCCAGCAGTCTACTAGCGGGAGCCGGGGAGCTGTTTTTT
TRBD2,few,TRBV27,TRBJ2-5,CASSSTGTSGGETQYF,TGTGCCAGCAGTTCTACCGGGACTAGCGGGGGGGAGACCCAGTACTTC
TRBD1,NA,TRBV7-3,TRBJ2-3,CASSLLGTAPPDTQYF,TGTGCCAGCAGCTTGCTTGGGACAGCACCCCCAGATACGCAGTATTTT
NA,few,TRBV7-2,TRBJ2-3,CASSRGGQSTDTQYF,TGTGCCAGCAGCCGTGGCGGACAGAGCACAGATACGCAGTATTTT
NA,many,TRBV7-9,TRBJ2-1,CASSGYNEQFF,TGTGCCAGCAGCGGGTACAATGAGCAGTTCTTC
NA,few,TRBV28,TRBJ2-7,CATTGGASYEQYF,TGTGCCACCACGGGCGGGGCCTCCTACGAGCAGTACTTC
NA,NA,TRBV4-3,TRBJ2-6,CASSQDVVKGAPGANVLTF,TGCGCCAGCAGCCAAGATGTCGTAAAAGGGGCTCCTGGGGCCAACGTCCTGACTTTC
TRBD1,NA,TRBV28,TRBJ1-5,CASDRRGTQPQHF,TGTGCCAGCGATCGCAGGGGGACTCAGCCCCAGCATTTT
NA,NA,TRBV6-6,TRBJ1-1,CASSPFTNTEAFF,TGTGCCAGCAGTCCATTTACGAACACTGAAGCTTTCTTT
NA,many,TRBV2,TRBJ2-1,CASSGSYNEQFF,TGTGCCAGCAGTGGGAGCTACAATGAGCAGTTCTTC